This T cell receptor beta chain is from a study of cytomegalovirus exposure and HLA in healthy donors. Across the whole study: The use of the same platform for the 100 to 150 validation repertoires and the 550 to 700 first-cohort repertoires was reported by a later analysis. Study-wide results and caveats: In a later analysis, first-cohort TCR clusters were found to tend to co-occur in the approximately 120 validation repertoires.

Assay used: immunoSEQ multiplex PCR; TCRdb lists only in-frame clones, some missing. The table records some 130,000 clones, approximately 84% of them present only once. A remark on this clone: As yet, its antigen is unknown.

This CDR3 is 15 amino acids long. Germline assignment: CDR1 SGHVS and CDR2 FQNEAQ. The V end was cut by 4 bases, the J end by 7 bases, with 17 bases between. The sequenced material came from PBMCs. J is TRBJ2-1 and V is TRBV7-8; perhaps TRBD2 as D (5 bases). This receptor was taken from a man younger than 45 in good health and CMV-seropositive. CDR3 amino acids: CASSSTRSGQNEQFF. CDR3 bases: TGTGCCAGCAGCTCCACCAGGAGCGGTCAAAATGAGCAGTTCTTC. The variable domain in full, with the rest retrieved from reference TRBV7-8 and TRBJ2-1, is GAGVSQSPRYKVAKRGQDVALRCDPISGHVSLFWYQQALGQGPEFLTYFQNEAQLDKSGLPSDRFFAERPEGSVSTLKIQRTQQEDSAVYLCASSSTRSGQNEQFFGPGTRLTVL.